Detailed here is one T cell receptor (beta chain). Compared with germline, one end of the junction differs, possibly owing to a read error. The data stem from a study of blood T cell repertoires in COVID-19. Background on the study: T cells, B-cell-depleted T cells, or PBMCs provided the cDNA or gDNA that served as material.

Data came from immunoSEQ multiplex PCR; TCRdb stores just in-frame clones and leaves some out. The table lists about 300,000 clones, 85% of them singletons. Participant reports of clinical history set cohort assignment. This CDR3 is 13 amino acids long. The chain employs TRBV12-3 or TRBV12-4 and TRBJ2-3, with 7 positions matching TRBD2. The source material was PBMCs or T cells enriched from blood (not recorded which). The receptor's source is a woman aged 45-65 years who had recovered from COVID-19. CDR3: CASSLGEGDPQYF. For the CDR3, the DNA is TGTGCCAGCAGTTTAGGGGAGGGAGATCCGCAGTATTTT.